A single sample gave rise to the 28 T cell receptor beta chains below, sequenced in a study of siplizumab effects on memory and regulatory T cells. Here immunoSEQ multiplex PCR was the method, and the copy in TCRdb shows in-frame clones only, minus some. The table lists some 110,000 clones, just over 90% of them singletons. The sequenced material came from CD4+ T cells sorted from blood. These receptors originate from a human donor in good health.

The CDR3 region is CATSLQIRPTYEQYF. In DNA form, the CDR3 reads TGTGCCACCAGTTTGCAGATCCGTCCAACCTACGAGCAGTACTTC. The rearrangement uses TRBV15 and TRBJ2-7; no firm D call. Germline V gene sequence: CDR1 LNHNV, CDR2 YYDKDF (reference sequence). This CDR3 is built from 15 residues. Trimming removed 6 bases at V and 2 bases at J, with 17 bases between.

This chain connects TRBV23-1 to TRBJ2-2; 12 nucleotides align to TRBD2. TRBV23-1 is identified as an open reading frame with a role that is uncertain. The CDR3 has 20 residues. V was clipped by 4 bases and J by 1 base; unmatched bases: 13. The CDR3 DNA is TGCGCCAGCAGTCCCAGGGGGCTAGCGGGAGGGGTTAGGAACACCGGGGAGCTGTTTTTT. It translates to CASSPRGLAGGVRNTGELFF.

The gene calls are TRBV5-4 and TRBJ2-5; TRBD1 agrees at 9 bases. The trim removed 4 bases at V and 5 bases at J, leaving 12 bases unmatched. The CDR3 runs 16 residues. The germline V gene encodes CDR1 SGHNT and CDR2 YYREEE (reference sequence). The CDR3 is CASSLPRQGVVETQYF. The CDR3 region has the DNA TGTGCCAGCAGCCTCCCCCGACAGGGGGTAGTGGAGACCCAGTACTTC.

V usage is TRBV2 and J usage is TRBJ1-1; possibly TRBD1 for D (5 bases). The CDR3 sequence is 14 residues long. V was pared by 3 bases and J by 8 bases, with 16 bases between. CDR1 and CDR2 (germline): SNHLY, FYNNEI. CDR3 amino acids: CASSERLRGPEAFF. The CDR3 coding sequence is TGTGCCAGCAGTGAGAGGTTGAGGGGACCCGAAGCTTTCTTT.

The rearrangement joins TRBV6-5 to TRBJ2-5; no reliable D call. The ends were cut back, 9 bases at V and 2 bases at J, with 10 bases in the middle. The CDR3 extends over 12 amino acids. CDR1 is MNHEY, CDR2 SVGAGI, per germline. The DNA for the CDR3 is TGTGCCAGTCCCGGGCGGCAAGAGACCCAGTACTTC. It yields the protein CASPGRQETQYF.

The chain employs TRBV5-1 and TRBJ1-1; 9 bases agree with TRBD1. V shed 3 bases and J 11 bases; nucleotides not matched to a gene: 11. This CDR3 is 14 amino acids long. Looked up from germline, CDR1 is SGHRS and CDR2 is YFSETQ. CDR3 in amino acids: CASSSRLQGAPAFF. CDR3 sequence (DNA): TGCGCCAGCAGCTCCCGTCTACAGGGGGCGCCTGCTTTCTTT.

V usage is TRBV27 and J usage is TRBJ1-4; possibly TRBD1 for D (6 bases). This CDR3 has 14 residues. Germline lookup yields CDR1 MNHEY and CDR2 SMNVEV (reference sequence). Trimming stripped 6 bases from V and 3 bases from J, with 11 bases between. CDR3 sequence (DNA): TGTGCCAGCAGCCGGGGGCTACCTAATGAAAAACTGTTTTTT. Translation: CASSRGLPNEKLFF.

The J gene is TRBJ2-7, the V gene TRBV9; 8 nucleotides align to TRBD2. V was pared by 1 base and J by 7 bases, with 10 bases of the junction left unmatched. This CDR3 region has 15 residues. CDR1 SGDLS and CDR2 YYNGEE come from the germline V gene. The CDR3 region is CASSVKAGGSEEQYF. The CDR3 DNA reads TGTGCCAGCAGCGTAAAGGCGGGGGGATCGGAGGAGCAGTACTTC.

V and J are TRBV27 and TRBJ1-6; 7 nucleotides line up with TRBD1. With V trimmed by 5 bases and J by 7 bases, 2 bases remained unmatched. This CDR3 is 13 amino acids long. CDR1 and CDR2 (germline): MNHEY, SMNVEV (reference sequence). CDR3 DNA: TGTGCCAGCAGTATACAGGGGAATTCACCCCTCCACTTT. Translated: CASSIQGNSPLHF.

The rearrangement uses TRBV5-1 and TRBJ1-2; D unresolved. This CDR3 comprises 12 residues. The V end was cut by 0 bases, the J end by 6 bases, with 6 bases between. Germline lookup yields CDR1 SGHRS and CDR2 YFSETQ. DNA of the CDR3: TGCGCCAGCAGCTTGGCAACAGATGGCTACACCTTC. Translated, it gives CASSLATDGYTF.

The rearrangement uses TRBV7-2 and TRBJ2-3, with TRBD2 identical over 7 bases. The CDR3 spans 13 residues. Germline lookup yields CDR1 SGHTA and CDR2 FQGNSA. Trimming removed 4 bases from V and 8 bases from J; junction bases left unmatched: 6. The CDR3 loop reads CASSWDYGGTQYF. The CDR3 DNA reads TGTGCCAGCAGCTGGGACTACGGGGGTACGCAGTATTTT.

The chain joins TRBV5-1 to TRBJ2-2; the D gene is possibly TRBD1 (5 bases). Germline CDR1 and CDR2: SGHRS and YFSETQ. The CDR3 has 15 amino acids. V was cut by 2 bases and J by 1 base, with 9 bases left in between. CDR3 bases: TGCGCCAGCAGCTTCCCAGGGATGAACACCGGGGAGCTGTTTTTT. Protein sequence: CASSFPGMNTGELFF.

This clone appeared a few times. V is TRBV19 and J is TRBJ1-6, with TRBD1 identical over 7 bases. The CDR3 is made up of 14 amino acids. V was clipped by 9 bases and J by 7 bases; unmatched bases: 9. CDR1 is LNHDA and CDR2 is SQIVND in the germline V gene (reference sequence). CDR3 DNA sequence: TGTGCCAGCGCTCAGGGGGTGGGGAATTCACCCCTCCACTTT. Protein: CASAQGVGNSPLHF.

The chain employs TRBV19 and TRBJ2-3, with 14 nucleotides matching TRBD2. This CDR3 comprises 15 residues. The germline CDR1 and CDR2 sequences are LNHDA and SQIVND (reference sequence). The trim removed 6 bases at V and 6 bases at J, leaving 5 bases unmatched. The DNA of the CDR3 is TGTGCCAGTAGGCGGACTAGCGGGAGGTTTGATACGCAGTATTTT. It is translated as CASRRTSGRFDTQYF. The whole variable domain, filled in from reference TRBV19 and TRBJ2-3, reads DGGITQSPKYLFRKEGQNVTLSCEQNLNHDAMYWYRQDPGQGLRLIYYSQIVNDFQKGDIAEGYSVSREKKESFPLTVTSAQKNPTAFYLCASRRTSGRFDTQYFGPGTRLTVL.

This chain joins TRBV5-1 and TRBJ2-7; no clear D. V lost 4 bases and J 0 bases, leaving 32 bases between the germline ends. The germline V gene encodes CDR1 SGHRS and CDR2 YFSETQ. CDR3 size: 21 residues. The CDR3 loop is CASSPPLEEENPFDLSYEQYF. In DNA form, the CDR3 reads TGCGCCAGCAGCCCTCCCTTGGAAGAGGAAAATCCTTTTGACCTCTCCTACGAGCAGTACTTC.

The chain carries TRBV6-1 and TRBJ2-1; D unclear. V lost 6 bases, J lost 2 bases, and 8 bases lay in between. The CDR3 is 13 amino acids. Germline CDR1 reads MNHNS; CDR2 reads SASEGT. CDR3 in DNA: TGTGCCAGCAGGGACGGAGCCTACAATGAGCAGTTCTTC. This gives the protein CASRDGAYNEQFF.

V gene TRBV5-4 combines with J gene TRBJ1-1; D gene uncertain. There are 13 residues in the CDR3. Trimming stripped 1 base from V and 2 bases from J, with 6 bases between. Germline V lookup: CDR1 SGHNT, CDR2 YYREEE (reference sequence). The CDR3 reads CASSLNRNTEAFF. The CDR3 DNA sequence: TGTGCCAGCAGCTTGAACAGAAACACTGAAGCTTTCTTT.

This chain uses TRBV6-4 with TRBJ2-2, with D possibly matching TRBD2 (5 bases). In germline, CDR1 is MRHNA, CDR2 SNTAGT. V lost 5 bases and J lost 7, with 8 bases in between. This CDR3 comprises 12 residues. DNA of the CDR3: TGTGCCAGCAGTAGGACTGGCGGGGAGCTGTTTTTT. Amino acids: CASSRTGGELFF.

The chain links TRBV19 to TRBJ2-5, with 13 bases matching TRBD2. The CDR3 spans 15 residues. Germline V gives CDR1 LNHDA, CDR2 SQIVND (reference sequence). Trimming removed 8 bases from V and 7 bases from J; junction bases left unmatched: 10. The CDR3 sequence is CASSTLAGGPVTQYF. The DNA for the CDR3 is TGTGCCAGTTCCACACTAGCGGGAGGGCCTGTGACCCAGTACTTC.

The chain combines TRBV10-3 with TRBJ2-2; TRBD1 agrees at 9 bases. The junction had 3 bases not matched to a gene; V was cut back by 8 bases and J by 5 bases. The germline V gene has CDR1 ENHRY and CDR2 SYGVKD. The CDR3 length is 13 residues. The CDR3 loop is CAIGTGRTGELFF. The DNA of the CDR3 is TGTGCCATCGGGACAGGGAGGACCGGGGAGCTGTTTTTT.

This clone was observed once. The chain couples TRBV20-1 to TRBJ2-7; D unresolved. Germline CDR1 reads DFQATT; CDR2 reads SNEGSKA (reference sequence). CDR3 size: 11 residues. Deletions cut 7 bases from V and 1 base from J, with 8 bases between. The chain's CDR3 is CSGTKSYEQYF. The DNA for the CDR3 is TGCAGTGGTACCAAGTCCTACGAGCAGTACTTC.

The rearrangement uses TRBV19 and TRBJ2-6; TRBD1 matches at 9 bases. After removal of 6 bases from V and 2 bases from J, the junction contained 5 bases not matched to a gene. This CDR3 contains 16 residues. Looked up from germline, CDR1 is LNHDA and CDR2 is SQIVND (reference sequence). The CDR3 DNA follows: TGTGCCAGTAGCCCGACAGGGGGTGCTGGGGCCAACGTCCTGACTTTC. This encodes CASSPTGGAGANVLTF.

This clone was detected once. The chain has TRBV30 and TRBJ2-7; TRBD1 is a possible D gene (6 bases). The CDR3 contains 13 residues. Germline V gives CDR1 GTSNPN, CDR2 SVGIG (reference sequence). Deletions cut 7 bases from V and 2 bases from J, with 15 bases between. The CDR3 here is CASTDRKTYEQYF. In nucleotides, the CDR3 is TGTGCCTCCACCGACAGGAAAACCTACGAGCAGTACTTC.

About this clone itself: One junction end does not reproduce the germline sequence, and a read error may be involved. The gene calls are TRBV7-7 and TRBJ2-2, with a weak D call TRBD1 (6 bases). The CDR3 extends over 15 amino acids. Germline V gives CDR1 SSHAT, CDR2 FNYEAQ (reference sequence). CDR3: CASSADSTNTGELFF. The CDR3, as DNA: TGTGCTAGCAGCGCGGACAGTACGAACACCGGGGAGCTGTTTTTT.

The V call is TRBV4-1, the J call TRBJ1-2; D possibly corresponds to TRBD1 (6 bases). The CDR3 is made up of 14 amino acids. CDR1 and CDR2 (germline): MGHRA, YSYEKL. V was trimmed by 6 bases and J by 5 bases, leaving 16 bases between them. In DNA form, the CDR3 reads TGCGCCAGCAGTGCCCTGGACAGAGGTTATGGCTACACCTTC. This sequence encodes CASSALDRGYGYTF.

The V call is TRBV6-7, the J call TRBJ2-1, with TRBD2 identical over 13 bases. TRBV6-7 qualifies as an ORF whose function is uncertain. Trimming at V came to 6 bases and at J to 0 bases, leaving 2 bases not matched to a gene. This CDR3 is 16 amino acids long. The CDR3 DNA sequence: TGTGCCAGCAGCCGACTAGCGGGAGGCTCCTACAATGAGCAGTTCTTC. Translated, it gives CASSRLAGGSYNEQFF.

The V call is TRBV13, the J call TRBJ2-5; possibly TRBD2 for D (5 bases). Per germline, CDR1 PRHDT and CDR2 FYEKMQ (reference sequence). This CDR3 has 11 residues. V was clipped by 1 base and J by 11 bases, with 8 bases between them. The chain's CDR3 is CASSLDERQYF. The CDR3 nucleotides read TGTGCCAGCAGCTTAGATGAGCGGCAGTACTTC.

The chain combines TRBV6-5 with TRBJ1-1; D call uncertain. The CDR3 has 15 residues. CDR1 MNHEY and CDR2 SVGAGI come from the germline V gene. The V end lost 0 bases, the J end lost 1 base, and 9 bases lay between the germline ends. The CDR3 sequence: CASSYSNPENTEAFF. The CDR3 region has the DNA TGTGCCAGCAGTTACTCGAATCCAGAGAACACTGAAGCTTTCTTT.